This is a list of T cell receptor beta chains from one sample in a study of blood T cell repertoires in COVID-19. Repertoires were generated with immunoSEQ multiplex PCR, while TCRdb's copy carries only in-frame clones and drops some. Altogether about 180,000 clones are present, 86% being singletons, with the ten largest covering about 9.6%. The sequenced sample was peripheral blood. These receptors came from a man in his forties or fifties with active or convalescent COVID-19. Both conserved end residues are trimmed from each CDR3. Each record gives: V gene, CDR3 length, CDR3 protein.

TRBV18 13 ASSPDRVRTYEQY
TRBV5-1 14 ASSLVAGVKKGEQY
TRBV10-2 12 ASSLVLSGNTIY
TRBV19 11 ASYGAMNTEAF
TRBV2 10 ASNRVPGELF
TRBV4-1 12 ASSYLGVNEKLF
TRBV5-1 13 ASSLAGTGMDEQF
TRBV9 13 ASSPYPRGYTEAF
TRBV19 13 ASSSGQGVPYEQY
TRBV10-3 12 AISESKSTDTQY
TRBV5-5 13 ASSPSGKVVYGYT
TRBV6-7 14 ASSYSSRDRGNTIY
TRBV15 10 ATSREAGIST
TRBV2 13 ASTPGDLSNQPQH
TRBV21-1 12 ATELAGVQETQY
TRBV12-3/TRBV12-4 11 ASSLQGGYGYT
TRBV29-1 13 STTGQGATNEKLF
TRBV25-1 13 ASSEGPVSGNTIY
TRBV14 14 ASSQVLAGVSYEQY
TRBV6-2/TRBV6-3 13 ASSGLAVSNEKLF
TRBV18 12 ASSLTGGRQPQH
TRBV2 13 ASSYTGGQSETQY
TRBV7-2 16 ASSHPRLAGESYNEQF
TRBV5-1 13 ASSLALGHGGELF
TRBV3-1/TRBV3-2 17 ASSQSFARASGSTDTQY
TRBV4-3 9 ASSQAEEAF
TRBV9 11 ASSKTGTTEAF
TRBV15 13 ATSVTLGEIYEQY
TRBV29-1 16 SVEDLRPDREAKNIQY
TRBV27 13 ASSPPGQREEKLF
TRBV28 15 ASIQGAAANENTEAF
TRBV5-1 12 ASRSSGSTDTQY
TRBV20-1 12 SASLAGDLYEQY
TRBV7-9 17 ASSFRGTSGASSYNEQF
TRBV2 12 ASRGQGNTGELF
TRBV11-2 14 ASSLSGTEYNSPLH
TRBV5-5 15 ASSTGTSGRYTGELF
TRBV28 14 ASSLVANPPLNEQF
TRBV12-5 14 ASGFKTGTSNQPQH
TRBV9 13 ASSVFGQGSNEQF
TRBV2 12 ASRADYSNQPQH
TRBV23-1 22 ASSHRSNGTGGYSPLFSGNTIY
TRBV28 9 ASSPDTEAF
TRBV6-5 13 ASTNPGTGMYGYT
TRBV5-4 12 ASSLTGFTDTQY
TRBV6-2/TRBV6-3 13 ASSYRTAGNTEAF
TRBV7-3 13 ASSLTGSSNEKLF
TRBV30 14 AGRRGPYSGANVLT
TRBV7-9 12 ASTQSAGGYEQY
TRBV6-5 10 ASGPPNQPQH
TRBV4-2 14 ASSQARGGANTEAF
TRBV7-2 13 ASSRPTGGGNTIY
TRBV3-1/TRBV3-2 14 ASSQSDREFNYGYT
TRBV10-3 12 AISTDRGPAKAF
TRBV5-5 12 ASSLEVGANVLT
TRBV18 14 ASSPRAPPMNTEAF
TRBV6-5 12 ALKGWRTGETQY
TRBV9 11 ASSATGTYEQY